Listed below are T cell receptor beta chains from one sample, sequenced in a study of blood T cell repertoires in COVID-19. Here immunoSEQ multiplex PCR was the method, and the copy in TCRdb shows in-frame clones only, minus some. This table holds roughly 160,000 clones, approximately 90% found once. Input material: peripheral blood. The receptor source for this set is a man aged 18 to 30 with acute or convalescent COVID-19. The CDR3 runs from the conserved cysteine through the conserved F or W. Fields, in order: D gene, J gene, V gene, clone size, CDR3 protein, CDR3 DNA. The D gene is left open where the match is weak. Where a row states a size, it is once, few, many or the class of an expanded clone; other rows omit it.

. | TRBJ2-5 | TRBV7-9 | . | CASSRNSQETQYF | TGTGCCAGCAGCAGAAACAGTCAAGAGACCCAGTACTTC
. | TRBJ2-5 | TRBV6-5 | . | CASSSQIRQETQYF | TGTGCCAGCAGTTCTCAGATACGACAAGAGACCCAGTACTTC
. | TRBJ2-5 | TRBV14 | . | CASSQNRAPAETQYF | TGTGCCAGCAGCCAGAACAGGGCCCCGGCTGAGACCCAGTACTTC
. | TRBJ1-1 | TRBV14 | . | CASSQDHRENTEAFF | TGTGCCAGCAGCCAAGATCACAGGGAAAACACTGAAGCTTTCTTT
TRBD1 | TRBJ1-1 | TRBV18 | . | CASSQRDRLNTEAFF | TGTGCCAGCTCACAACGGGACAGATTGAACACTGAAGCTTTCTTT
. | TRBJ2-2 | TRBV6-4 | . | CASRALVNSGELFF | TGTGCCAGCAGAGCACTAGTTAATTCCGGGGAGCTGTTTTTT
. | TRBJ1-5 | TRBV7-9 | . | CASSLPGDMPQHF | TGTGCCAGCAGCTTACCAGGGGACATGCCCCAGCATTTT
. | TRBJ2-7 | TRBV6-5 | . | CASSYGDIYSYEQYF | TGTGCCAGCAGTTACGGGGACATATACTCCTACGAGCAGTACTTC
. | TRBJ2-1 | TRBV7-9 | . | CASSLGGSSNEQFF | TGTGCCAGCAGCTTAGGAGGGAGCTCTAATGAGCAGTTCTTC
. | TRBJ2-7 | TRBV6-1 | . | CASSEHSTYEQYF | TGTGCCAGCAGTGAGCACTCAACCTACGAGCAGTACTTC
TRBD1 | TRBJ2-7 | TRBV4-2 | . | CASSPSGTGGTYEQYF | TGTGCCAGCAGCCCGTCCGGGACAGGGGGGACCTACGAGCAGTACTTC
TRBD2 | TRBJ2-5 | TRBV9 | . | CASSAGLAGGPLETQYF | TGTGCCAGCAGCGCAGGACTAGCGGGGGGGCCTCTGGAGACCCAGTACTTC
. | TRBJ1-1 | TRBV5-5 | . | CASSLGGGTEAFF | TGTGCCAGCAGCTTGGGAGGAGGCACTGAAGCTTTCTTT
TRBD1 | TRBJ2-5 | TRBV30 | . | CAGDTRRQGILVKETQYF | TGTGCCGGAGATACCCGGCGACAGGGGATTTTGGTGAAAGAGACCCAGTACTTC
TRBD1 | TRBJ2-2 | TRBV7-3 | . | CASSLGGQGAVGELFF | TGTGCCAGCAGCTTAGGCGGACAGGGGGCTGTCGGGGAGCTGTTTTTT
TRBD2 | TRBJ2-5 | TRBV7-9 | once | CASTNSGGAARLETQYF | TGTGCCAGCACCAATAGCGGGGGAGCTGCGAGGTTGGAGACCCAGTACTTC
. | TRBJ2-2 | TRBV24-1 | once | CATSDVSGELFF | TGTGCCACCAGTGACGTTTCCGGGGAGCTGTTTTTT
. | TRBJ2-3 | TRBV5-1 | . | CASTPGWEPSTDTQYF | TGCGCCAGCACCCCGGGGTGGGAACCTAGCACAGATACGCAGTATTTT
. | TRBJ1-2 | TRBV5-4 | . | CASSLDAANYGYTF | TGTGCCAGCAGCTTGGATGCGGCTAACTATGGCTACACCTTC
TRBD1 | TRBJ2-5 | TRBV2 | . | CASRPGTGNQETQYF | TGTGCCAGCAGGCCCGGGACAGGGAACCAAGAGACCCAGTACTTC
. | TRBJ1-1 | TRBV29-1 | . | CSVEGGMNTEAFF | TGCAGCGTTGAGGGGGGTATGAACACTGAAGCTTTCTTT
TRBD1 | TRBJ1-1 | TRBV5-4 | . | CASSLKGQGATEAFF | TGTGCCAGCAGCTTGAAGGGACAGGGAGCCACTGAAGCTTTCTTT
TRBD1 | TRBJ1-6 | TRBV6-4 | . | CASRQGTGSNSPLHF | TGTGCCAGCAGACAAGGGACAGGGAGTAATTCACCCCTCCACTTT
TRBD1 | TRBJ1-1 | TRBV5-1 | . | CASSRGQENTEAFF | TGCGCCAGCAGCAGGGGACAGGAGAACACTGAAGCTTTCTTT
. | TRBJ2-1 | TRBV4-1 | . | CASSQDRGDRPPQGEQFF | TGCGCCAGCAGCCAAGATCGGGGGGACCGACCCCCACAGGGTGAGCAGTTCTTC
. | TRBJ1-5 | TRBV6-5 | . | CASSYSRDQPQHF | TGTGCCAGCAGTTACTCGAGGGATCAGCCCCAGCATTTT
. | TRBJ1-1 | TRBV3-1/TRBV3-2 | . | CASSQGRVYTEAFF | TGTGCCAGCAGCCAAGGCAGGGTTTACACTGAAGCTTTCTTT
TRBD2 | TRBJ2-1 | TRBV30 | . | CAWSGGYSEQFF | TGTGCCTGGAGCGGGGGGTATAGTGAGCAGTTCTTC
TRBD2 | TRBJ2-1 | TRBV4-2 | . | CASSQDRGAYNEQFF | TGTGCCAGCAGCCAAGATCGGGGGGCCTACAATGAGCAGTTCTTC
TRBD2 | TRBJ2-5 | TRBV2 | . | CASSAQGLAGGETQYF | TGTGCCAGCAGTGCCCAGGGACTAGCGGGGGGAGAGACCCAGTACTTC
. | TRBJ1-2 | TRBV4-1 | . | CASSQDGSVTIYGYTF | TGCGCCAGCAGCCAAGATGGGTCAGTTACTATTTATGGCTACACCTTC
TRBD1 | TRBJ2-5 | TRBV5-1 | . | CASSLEQGVQETQYF | TGCGCCAGCAGCTTGGAACAGGGGGTGCAAGAGACCCAGTACTTC
. | TRBJ2-1 | TRBV21-1 | . | CAHKIGTSRRDEQFF | TGTGCGCACAAAATCGGGACTAGCAGGCGGGATGAGCAGTTCTTC
TRBD1 | TRBJ1-2 | TRBV27 | . | CASSSQTGGGYGYTF | TGTGCCAGCAGTTCCCAGACAGGGGGCGGCTATGGCTACACCTTC
TRBD2 | TRBJ2-5 | TRBV7-6 | . | CASSLGASGGAGRWQTQYF | TGTGCCAGCAGCTTAGGAGCTAGCGGGGGGGCCGGTCGATGGCAGACCCAGTACTTC
. | TRBJ2-4 | TRBV19 | . | CASSIASGIQYF | TGTGCCAGTAGTATCGCCTCGGGCATTCAGTACTTC
. | TRBJ2-3 | TRBV19 | . | CASSIEGARADTQYF | TGTGCCAGTAGTATCGAAGGGGCTCGAGCAGATACGCAGTATTTT
TRBD1 | TRBJ1-4 | TRBV4-2 | once | CASSQHSGQNNEKLFF | TGTGCCAGCAGCCAACATTCGGGACAGAATAATGAAAAACTGTTTTTT
. | TRBJ2-6 | TRBV28 | . | CASIPGAGANVLTF | TGTGCCAGCATCCCAGGTGCTGGGGCCAACGTCCTGACTTTC
. | TRBJ1-2 | TRBV6-5 | once | CASSNGQPNYGYTF | TGTGCCAGCAGTAACGGACAGCCTAACTATGGCTACACCTTC
. | TRBJ1-5 | TRBV30 | . | CAWRRQGWRNQPQHF | TGTGCCTGGAGAAGGCAGGGTTGGCGCAATCAGCCCCAGCATTTT
. | TRBJ2-2 | TRBV30 | . | CAWTLTGVRTGELFF | TGTGCCTGGACCCTCACGGGGGTCAGGACCGGGGAGCTGTTTTTT
TRBD1 | TRBJ1-1 | TRBV30 | once | CAWKGQGRTEAFF | TGTGCCTGGAAGGGACAGGGAAGAACTGAAGCTTTCTTT
TRBD1 | TRBJ2-1 | TRBV14 | once | CASSRQRQGAQFF | TGTGCCAGCAGCCGCCAACGACAGGGTGCGCAGTTCTTC
TRBD1 | TRBJ2-2 | TRBV9 | . | CASSVGQGAGTGELFF | TGTGCCAGCAGCGTAGGTCAGGGGGCGGGCACCGGGGAGCTGTTTTTT
. | TRBJ1-4 | TRBV6-1 | . | CASSERSLGANEKLFF | TGTGCCAGCAGTGAACGTAGCCTCGGGGCTAATGAAAAACTGTTTTTT
. | TRBJ2-6 | TRBV9 | . | CASSPKGLQTGSGANVLTF | TGTGCCAGCAGCCCTAAAGGATTACAAACGGGGTCTGGGGCCAACGTCCTGACTTTC
TRBD1 | TRBJ2-7 | TRBV7-9 | . | CASSSRDRGWYEQYF | TGTGCCAGCAGCAGCCGGGACAGGGGTTGGTACGAGCAGTACTTC
TRBD2 | TRBJ2-1 | TRBV5-4 | . | CASSSSGGRYNEQFF | TGTGCCAGCAGCTCTAGCGGGGGGCGCTACAATGAGCAGTTCTTC
. | TRBJ1-2 | TRBV6-5 | . | CASSYGWGPEVGYTF | TGTGCCAGCAGTTACGGGTGGGGCCCTGAGGTTGGCTACACCTTC
. | TRBJ2-3 | TRBV7-2 | . | CASSLLARTDTQYF | TGTGCCAGCAGCTTACTAGCTCGCACAGATACGCAGTATTTT
. | TRBJ1-2 | TRBV5-1 | . | CASSEQGDYGYTF | TGCGCCAGCAGCGAACAGGGTGACTATGGCTACACCTTC
TRBD2 | TRBJ2-1 | TRBV4-2 | . | CASSQHQLAGESRNEQFF | TGTGCCAGCAGCCAACACCAACTAGCGGGGGAAAGTAGAAATGAGCAGTTCTTC
. | TRBJ2-3 | TRBV27 | . | CASSFGLGRIYTDTQYF | TGTGCCAGCAGTTTCGGGTTGGGTAGAATCTACACAGATACGCAGTATTTT
TRBD2 | TRBJ2-1 | TRBV7-3 | . | CASSSSGGAGNEQFF | TGTGCCAGCAGCTCCTCGGGAGGGGCAGGCAATGAGCAGTTCTTC
. | TRBJ2-1 | TRBV24-1 | . | CATSPGQPFNEQFF | TGTGCCACCAGCCCCGGACAGCCTTTCAATGAGCAGTTCTTC
TRBD1 | TRBJ1-1 | TRBV30 | once | CAWRDRGGKAFF | TGTGCCTGGAGGGACAGGGGAGGGAAAGCTTTCTTT
TRBD1 | TRBJ2-1 | TRBV2 | few | CASTEQGAYNEQFF | TGTGCCAGCACGGAGCAGGGGGCTTACAATGAGCAGTTCTTC
. | TRBJ1-1 | TRBV29-1 | few | CSVTLTATEAFF | TGCAGCGTGACTCTCACCGCCACTGAAGCTTTCTTT